The present T cell receptor beta chain was sequenced within a study of blood T cell repertoires in COVID-19. At the level of the study: The samples span acute and convalescent COVID-19 from the United States, Italy and Spain. Sources were T cells, B-cell-depleted T cells, or PBMCs; the material itself was cDNA or gDNA.

The germline V gene has CDR1 LNHDA and CDR2 SQIVND (reference sequence). There are 15 residues in the CDR3. The V end was cut by 6 bases, the J end by 2 bases, with 16 bases between. Original processing notes: Reference gene primer amplification gave nucleated cell count estimates. The protocol was immunoSEQ multiplex PCR, while the TCRdb copy is restricted to in-frame clones and leaves out a portion. That table gives V, J and clone size, and the DNA gave D and trimming. Here the sample spans approximately 250,000 clones, approximately 86% being singletons. The chain couples TRBV19 to TRBJ1-2, with D possibly TRBD1 on 6 matching bases. The sequence derives from a man aged 35 to 55 with active or convalescent COVID-19. Material for sequencing was peripheral blood. The CDR3 DNA reads as TGTGCCAGTAGGATCGGACAGAACAACAACTATGGCTACACCTTC. It translates to CASRIGQNNNYGYTF.